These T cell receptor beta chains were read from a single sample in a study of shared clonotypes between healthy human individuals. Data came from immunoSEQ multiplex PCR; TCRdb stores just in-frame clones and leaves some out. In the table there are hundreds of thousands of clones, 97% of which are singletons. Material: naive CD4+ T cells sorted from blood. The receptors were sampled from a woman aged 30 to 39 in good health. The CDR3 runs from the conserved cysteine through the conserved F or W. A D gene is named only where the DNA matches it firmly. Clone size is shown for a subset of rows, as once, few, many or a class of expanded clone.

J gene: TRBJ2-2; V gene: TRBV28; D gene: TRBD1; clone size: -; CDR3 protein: CASGSTGVLGELFF; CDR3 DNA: TGTGCCAGCGGATCGACAGGGGTACTCGGGGAGCTGTTTTTT
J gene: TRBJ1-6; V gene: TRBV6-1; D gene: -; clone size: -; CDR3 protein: CASSEVGVGTLHF; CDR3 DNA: TGTGCCAGCAGTGAGGTGGGGGTAGGGACCCTCCACTTT
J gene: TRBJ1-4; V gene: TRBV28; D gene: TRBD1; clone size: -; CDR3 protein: CASSRHGTVNEKLFF; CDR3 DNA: TGTGCCAGCAGCCGACACGGGACAGTTAATGAAAAACTGTTTTTT
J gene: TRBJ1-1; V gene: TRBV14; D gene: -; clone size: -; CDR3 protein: CASSQMEGFTEAFF; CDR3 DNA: TGTGCCAGCAGCCAAATGGAGGGGTTCACTGAAGCTTTCTTT
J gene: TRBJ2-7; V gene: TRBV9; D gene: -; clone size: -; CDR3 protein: CASSVGPDRNYEQYF; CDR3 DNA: TGTGCCAGCAGCGTAGGCCCGGACAGAAACTACGAGCAGTACTTC
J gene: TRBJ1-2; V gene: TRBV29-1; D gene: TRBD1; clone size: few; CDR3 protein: CSVAGQVYGYTF; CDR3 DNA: TGCAGCGTTGCGGGACAGGTCTATGGCTACACCTTC
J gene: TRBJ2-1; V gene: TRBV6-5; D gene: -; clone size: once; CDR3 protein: CASSAVWGYYNEQFF; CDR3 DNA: TGTGCCAGCAGTGCCGTGTGGGGTTACTACAATGAGCAGTTCTTC
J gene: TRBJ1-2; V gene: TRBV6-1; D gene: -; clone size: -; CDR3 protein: CASSSVGSYGYTF; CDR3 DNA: TGTGCCAGCAGTTCAGTGGGTAGCTATGGCTACACCTTC
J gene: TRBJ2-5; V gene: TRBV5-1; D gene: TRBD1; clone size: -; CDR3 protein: CASSAGQGPGETQYF; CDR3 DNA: TGCGCCAGCAGCGCGGGACAGGGTCCCGGAGAGACCCAGTACTTC
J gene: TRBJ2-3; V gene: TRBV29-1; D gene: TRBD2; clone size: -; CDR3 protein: CSAPLAGARDTQYF; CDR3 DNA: TGCAGCGCGCCATTAGCGGGGGCAAGGGATACGCAGTATTTT
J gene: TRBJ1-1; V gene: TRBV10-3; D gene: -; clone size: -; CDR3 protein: CAISREGTEAFF; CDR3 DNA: TGTGCCATCAGTCGGGAGGGGACTGAAGCTTTCTTT
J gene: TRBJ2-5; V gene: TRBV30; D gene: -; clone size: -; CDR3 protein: CAWSEQSKETQYF; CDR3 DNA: TGTGCCTGGAGTGAACAGAGCAAAGAGACCCAGTACTTC
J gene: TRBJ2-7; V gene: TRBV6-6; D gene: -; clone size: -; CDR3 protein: CASSYSGDPSYEQYF; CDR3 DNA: TGTGCCAGCAGTTACTCAGGGGACCCCTCCTACGAGCAGTACTTC
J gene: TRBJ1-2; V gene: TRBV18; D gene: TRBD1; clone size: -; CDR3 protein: CASSPGWTGSPLNYGYTF; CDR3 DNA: TGTGCCAGCTCACCAGGATGGACAGGGAGCCCACTCAACTATGGCTACACCTTC
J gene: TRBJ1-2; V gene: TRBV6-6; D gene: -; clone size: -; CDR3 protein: CASSPPHTGIGGYTF; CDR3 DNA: TGTGCCAGCAGCCCACCACACACAGGGATCGGAGGCTACACCTTC
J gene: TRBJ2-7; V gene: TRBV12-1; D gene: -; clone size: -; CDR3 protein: CASSPGWGLADLEQYF; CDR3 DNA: TGTGCCAGCAGCCCGGGGTGGGGACTAGCGGACTTGGAGCAGTACTTC
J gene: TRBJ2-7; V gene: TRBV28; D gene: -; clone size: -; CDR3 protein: CASSLSGPGAYEQYF; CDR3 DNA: TGTGCCAGCAGTTTATCAGGTCCTGGAGCCTACGAGCAGTACTTC
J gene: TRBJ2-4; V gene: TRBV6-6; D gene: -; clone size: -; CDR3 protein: CASSFLAFQNIQYF; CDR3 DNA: TGTGCCAGCAGTTTTTTGGCGTTCCAAAACATTCAGTACTTC
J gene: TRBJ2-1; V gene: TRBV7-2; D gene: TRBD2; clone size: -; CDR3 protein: CASSVGLAPYNEQFF; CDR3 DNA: TGTGCCAGCAGCGTAGGACTAGCTCCCTACAATGAGCAGTTCTTC
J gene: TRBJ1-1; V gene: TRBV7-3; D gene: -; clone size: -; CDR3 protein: CASSLTGGTMNTEAFF; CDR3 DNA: TGTGCCAGCAGCTTAACTGGGGGAACAATGAACACTGAAGCTTTCTTT
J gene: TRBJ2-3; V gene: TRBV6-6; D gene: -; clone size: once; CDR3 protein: CASSYADTQYF; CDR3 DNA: TGTGCCAGCAGTTACGCCGATACGCAGTATTTT
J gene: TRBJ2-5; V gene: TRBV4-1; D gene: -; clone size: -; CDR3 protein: CASSRSGTPYSETQYF; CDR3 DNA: TGCGCCAGCAGCCGTTCCGGGACACCCTATTCAGAGACCCAGTACTTC
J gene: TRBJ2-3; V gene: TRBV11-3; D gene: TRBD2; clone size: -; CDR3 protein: CASSLGSAGITDTQYF; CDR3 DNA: TGTGCCAGCAGCTTAGGTTCAGCGGGGATCACAGATACGCAGTATTTT
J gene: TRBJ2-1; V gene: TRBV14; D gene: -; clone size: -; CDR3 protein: CASSQEKGQQFF; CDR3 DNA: TGTGCCAGCAGCCAAGAGAAAGGCCAGCAGTTCTTC
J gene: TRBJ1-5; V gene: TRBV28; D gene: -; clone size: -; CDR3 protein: CASPDQLQVDQPQHF; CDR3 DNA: TGTGCCAGCCCGGACCAGCTCCAGGTAGATCAGCCCCAGCATTTT
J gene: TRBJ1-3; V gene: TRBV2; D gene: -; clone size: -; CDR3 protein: CASSDDATIYF; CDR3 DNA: TGTGCCAGCAGTGATGATGCCACCATATATTTT
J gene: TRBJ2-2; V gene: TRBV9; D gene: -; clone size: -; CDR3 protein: CASSVTGELFF; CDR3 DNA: TGTGCCAGCAGCGTAACCGGGGAGCTGTTTTTT
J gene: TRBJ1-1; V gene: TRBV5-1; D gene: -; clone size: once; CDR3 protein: CASSLLDMNTEAFF; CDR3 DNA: TGCGCCAGCAGCCTACTAGACATGAACACTGAAGCTTTCTTT
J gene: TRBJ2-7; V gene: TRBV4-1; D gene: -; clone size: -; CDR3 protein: CASSLGLETYEQYF; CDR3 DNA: TGCGCCAGCAGCTTGGGACTGGAAACCTACGAGCAGTACTTC
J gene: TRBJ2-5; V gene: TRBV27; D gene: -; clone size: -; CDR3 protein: CASRAPGETQYF; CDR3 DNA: TGTGCCAGCAGAGCCCCTGGGGAGACCCAGTACTTC
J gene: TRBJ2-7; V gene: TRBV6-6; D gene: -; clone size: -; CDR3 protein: CASSYSTQGLSEQYF; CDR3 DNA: TGTGCCAGCAGTTACTCGACGCAGGGTCTGAGTGAGCAGTACTTC
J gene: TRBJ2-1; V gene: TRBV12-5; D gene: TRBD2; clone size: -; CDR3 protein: CASGFRLAGGEQFF; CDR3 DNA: TGTGCTAGTGGTTTTCGGCTAGCGGGAGGCGAGCAGTTCTTC
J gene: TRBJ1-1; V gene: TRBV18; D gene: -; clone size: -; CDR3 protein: CASSPNLNTEAFF; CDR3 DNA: TGTGCCAGCTCACCAAATTTGAACACTGAAGCTTTCTTT
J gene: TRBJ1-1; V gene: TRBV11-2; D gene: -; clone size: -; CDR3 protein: CASSVIMGTEAFF; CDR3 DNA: TGTGCCAGCAGCGTTATAATGGGCACTGAAGCTTTCTTT
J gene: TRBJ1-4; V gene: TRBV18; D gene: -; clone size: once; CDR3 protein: CASPGDKLFF; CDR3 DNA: TGTGCCAGTCCCGGGGATAAACTGTTTTTT
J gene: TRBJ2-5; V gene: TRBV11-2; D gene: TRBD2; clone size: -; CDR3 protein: CASSPRPGLAGEWVETQYF; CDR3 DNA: TGTGCCAGCAGCCCACGCCCCGGGCTAGCGGGAGAGTGGGTTGAGACCCAGTACTTC
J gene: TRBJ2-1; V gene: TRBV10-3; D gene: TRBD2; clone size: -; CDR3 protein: CAISPPPGLADDEQFF; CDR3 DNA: TGTGCCATCAGCCCTCCCCCGGGACTAGCTGATGATGAGCAGTTCTTC
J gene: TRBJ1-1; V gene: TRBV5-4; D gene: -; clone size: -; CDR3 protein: CASSLEGGLNTEAFF; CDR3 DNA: TGTGCCAGCAGCTTGGAGGGGGGCCTGAACACTGAAGCTTTCTTT
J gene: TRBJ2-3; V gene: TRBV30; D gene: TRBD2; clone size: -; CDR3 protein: CAWSVPRRENTDTQYF; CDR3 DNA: TGTGCCTGGAGTGTCCCAAGGCGGGAGAACACAGATACGCAGTATTTT
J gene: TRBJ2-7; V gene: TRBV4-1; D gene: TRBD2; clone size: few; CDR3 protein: CASSSRQGPGLAGNSYEQYF; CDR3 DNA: TGCGCCAGCAGCTCACGACAGGGCCCCGGACTAGCGGGGAACTCCTACGAGCAGTACTTC
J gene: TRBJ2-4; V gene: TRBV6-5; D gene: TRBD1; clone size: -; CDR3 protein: CASSRGLGLQYF; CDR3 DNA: TGTGCCAGCAGTAGGGGGCTAGGACTTCAGTACTTC
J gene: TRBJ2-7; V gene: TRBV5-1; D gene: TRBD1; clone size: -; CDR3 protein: CASSLESDRDNEQYF; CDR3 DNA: TGCGCCAGCAGCTTGGAGTCGGACAGGGACAACGAGCAGTACTTC
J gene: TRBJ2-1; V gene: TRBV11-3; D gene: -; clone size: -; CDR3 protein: CASSTAGADNEQFF; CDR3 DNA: TGTGCCAGCAGTACTGCTGGGGCTGACAATGAGCAGTTCTTC
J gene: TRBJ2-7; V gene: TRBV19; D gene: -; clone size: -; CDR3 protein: CASSWTARTYEQYF; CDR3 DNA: TGTGCCAGTAGTTGGACAGCCAGGACCTACGAGCAGTACTTC
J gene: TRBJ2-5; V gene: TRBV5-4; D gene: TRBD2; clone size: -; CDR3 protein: CASGEGRGLAGQETQYF; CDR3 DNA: TGTGCCAGCGGAGAAGGGCGAGGACTAGCGGGGCAAGAGACCCAGTACTTC
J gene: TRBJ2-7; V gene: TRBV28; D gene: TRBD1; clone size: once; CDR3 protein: CASSSSGQGPYEQYF; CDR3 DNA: TGTGCCAGCAGCTCGTCGGGACAGGGACCCTACGAGCAGTACTTC
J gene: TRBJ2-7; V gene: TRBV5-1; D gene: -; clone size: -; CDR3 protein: CASSTRGPPYEQYF; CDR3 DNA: TGCGCCAGCAGCACGCGAGGGCCCCCCTACGAGCAGTACTTC
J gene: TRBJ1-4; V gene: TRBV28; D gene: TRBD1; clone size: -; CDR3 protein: CASRSTGEKLFF; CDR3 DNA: TGTGCCAGCAGATCGACAGGGGAAAAACTGTTTTTT
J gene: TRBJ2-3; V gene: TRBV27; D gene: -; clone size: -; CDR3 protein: CASTKSPGKGTDTQYF; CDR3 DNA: TGTGCCAGCACTAAAAGTCCCGGGAAGGGAACAGATACGCAGTATTTT
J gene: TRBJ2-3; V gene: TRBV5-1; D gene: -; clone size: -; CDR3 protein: CASSLLWGSTDTQYF; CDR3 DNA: TGCGCCAGCAGCTTGTTATGGGGAAGCACAGATACGCAGTATTTT
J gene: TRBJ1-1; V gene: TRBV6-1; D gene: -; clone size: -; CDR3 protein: CASRTTVNTEAFF; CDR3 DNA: TGTGCCAGCAGGACGACAGTGAACACTGAAGCTTTCTTT
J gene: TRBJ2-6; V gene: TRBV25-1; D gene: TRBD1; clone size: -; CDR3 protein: CASSDGQGFPGANVLTF; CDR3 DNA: TGTGCCAGCAGTGACGGACAGGGATTTCCTGGGGCCAACGTCCTGACTTTC
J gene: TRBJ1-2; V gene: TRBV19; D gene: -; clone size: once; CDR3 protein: CASSIEDPNYGYTF; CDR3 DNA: TGTGCCAGTAGTATTGAGGACCCCAACTATGGCTACACCTTC
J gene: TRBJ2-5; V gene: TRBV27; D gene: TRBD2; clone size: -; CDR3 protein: CASSSKTSGQETQYF; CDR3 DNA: TGTGCCAGCAGCTCAAAGACTAGCGGCCAAGAGACCCAGTACTTC
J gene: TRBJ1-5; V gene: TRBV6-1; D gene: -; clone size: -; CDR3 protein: CASSLGGISNQPQHF; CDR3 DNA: TGTGCCAGCAGCTTAGGGGGGATTAGCAATCAGCCCCAGCATTTT